One T cell receptor (beta chain) is described in this entry. Its antigen remains unknown. Primers: 60 Vbeta forward and 13 Jbeta reverse. Produced via immunoSEQ multiplex PCR; TCRdb's table is partial and in-frame only. The repertoire consists of roughly 150,000 clones, with over 60% occurring once and the leading ten covering roughly 2%. These data are taken from a study of cytomegalovirus exposure and HLA in healthy donors. Findings and limits, study-wide: Excluded: some indistinguishable V segments such as TRBV6-2 and TRBV6-3.

Trimming pared 3 bases from V and 0 bases from J, leaving 17 bases between. The CDR3 contains 18 residues. Germline-derived CDR1 and CDR2 are SEHNR and FQNEAQ (reference sequence). This TCR came from a middle-aged man in good health and CMV-seronegative. Sequencing was performed on PBMCs. The rearrangement joins TRBV7-9 to TRBJ2-2; a weak D match, TRBD2 (7 bases). The CDR3 here is CASSFPKRGTTNTGELFF. CDR3 bases: TGTGCCAGCAGCTTTCCCAAAAGGGGGACTACGAACACCGGGGAGCTGTTTTTT.